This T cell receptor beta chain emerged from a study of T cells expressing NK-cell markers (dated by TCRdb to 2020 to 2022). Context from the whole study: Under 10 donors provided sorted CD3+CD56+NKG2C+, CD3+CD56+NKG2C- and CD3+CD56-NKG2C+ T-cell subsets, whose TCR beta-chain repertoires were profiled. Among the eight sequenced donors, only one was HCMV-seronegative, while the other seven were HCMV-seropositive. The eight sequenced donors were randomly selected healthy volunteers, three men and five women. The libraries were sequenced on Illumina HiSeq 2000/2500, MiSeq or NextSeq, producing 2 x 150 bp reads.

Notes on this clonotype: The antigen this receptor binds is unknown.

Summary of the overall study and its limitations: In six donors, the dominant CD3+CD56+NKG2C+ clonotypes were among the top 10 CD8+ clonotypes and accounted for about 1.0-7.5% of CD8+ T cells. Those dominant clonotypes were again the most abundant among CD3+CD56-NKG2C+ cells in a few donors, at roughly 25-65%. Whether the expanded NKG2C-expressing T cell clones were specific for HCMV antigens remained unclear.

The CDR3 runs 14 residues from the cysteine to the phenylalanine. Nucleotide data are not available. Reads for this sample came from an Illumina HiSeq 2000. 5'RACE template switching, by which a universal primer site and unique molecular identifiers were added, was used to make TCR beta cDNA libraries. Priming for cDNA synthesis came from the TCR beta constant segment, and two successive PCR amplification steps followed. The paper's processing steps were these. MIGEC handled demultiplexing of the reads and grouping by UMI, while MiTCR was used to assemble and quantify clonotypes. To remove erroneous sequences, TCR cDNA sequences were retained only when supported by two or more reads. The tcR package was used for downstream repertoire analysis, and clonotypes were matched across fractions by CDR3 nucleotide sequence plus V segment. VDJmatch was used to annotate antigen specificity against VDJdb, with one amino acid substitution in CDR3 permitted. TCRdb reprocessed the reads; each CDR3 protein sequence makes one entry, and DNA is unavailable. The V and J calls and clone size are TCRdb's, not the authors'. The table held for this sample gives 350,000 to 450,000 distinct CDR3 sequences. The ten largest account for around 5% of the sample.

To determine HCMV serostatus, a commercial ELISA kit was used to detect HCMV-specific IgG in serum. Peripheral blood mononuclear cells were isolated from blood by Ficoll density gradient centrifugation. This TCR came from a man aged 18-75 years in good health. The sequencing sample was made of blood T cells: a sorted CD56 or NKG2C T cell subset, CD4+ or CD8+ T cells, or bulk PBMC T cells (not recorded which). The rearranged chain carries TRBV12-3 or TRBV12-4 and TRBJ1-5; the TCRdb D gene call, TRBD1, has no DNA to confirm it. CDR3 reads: CASSLSGARQPQHF.